The table lists the clone carrying this T cell receptor (beta chain) with a count of one. Its antigen is unidentified. TCRdb keeps only in-frame clones here, not all; method: immunoSEQ multiplex PCR. The sample comprises about 460,000 clones, about nine tenths of which are singletons, and 1.5% to 2% rests with the top ten. This sample stems from a study of Ad26.COV2.S vaccination and SARS-CoV-2 variants. Study observations and caveats: TCR breadth and depth analyses may have underestimated total T cell responses.

This sample's treatment: around 19 received Ad26.COV2.S at low or high dose, single or two shots; several received placebo; per-sample allocation not given. Specimen acquisition occurred on day 63 following the initial vaccine or placebo injection. An Ad26 vector carrying the Wuhan-strain SARS-CoV-2 spike served as the vaccine. Germline CDR1 is ENHRY and CDR2 is SYGVKD. Trimming removed 10 bases at V and 5 bases at J, with 20 bases between. The length of the CDR3 is 14 residues. The specimen comprised peripheral blood, sampled in a trial of Ad26.COV2.S vaccine versus placebo. This sequence originates from a person between 18 and 65 years old who received the Ad26.COV2.S COVID-19 vaccine or a placebo. This rearrangement joins TRBV10-3 to TRBJ1-2, with TRBD1 as a possible D gene (5 bases). The CDR3: CATDAGLPGYGYTF. CDR3 DNA: TGTGCCACGGATGCTGGGCTTCCAGGGTATGGCTACACCTTC.